The sequence of this T cell receptor beta chain was determined in a study of HIV-infected patients and healthy controls. Study-wide results and limits: HIV-associated CDR3 frequencies dropped significantly during therapy; CMV-associated ones, mostly rising, changed nonsignificantly.

To note about this clonotype: Its antigen remains unknown.

Whole blood was used without fractionation, so all unsorted peripheral T cells were included. cDNA was made from approximately 500 ng RNA using alpha and beta constant primers. Separate chain-specific third strand synthesis with multiplexing indices produced the alpha and beta libraries. One entry per CDR3 protein results from TCRdb running MiXCR on the 5' RACE reads. The data contain roughly 18,000 distinct CDR3 sequences, over 9% of them singletons. This CDR3 contains 19 residues. V lost 0 bases, J lost 0 bases, and 16 bases lay in between. In germline, CDR1 is SGHKS, CDR2 YYEKEE (reference sequence).

The TCR sequence derives from an adult in good health. The sample consisted of blood. This chain links TRBV5-5 with TRBJ2-6; D is unresolved. In DNA, the CDR3 is TGTGCCAGCAGCTTGGGATGGGTTCTGCCGAACTCTGGGGCCAACGTCCTGACTTTC. It specifies CASSLGWVLPNSGANVLTF.